These T cell receptor beta chains were read from a single sample in a study of Graves' ophthalmopathy and Graves' hyperthyroidism. TCRdb re-derived calls from the multiplex PCR reads in MiXCR, one entry per CDR3 protein. The data show a few hundred thousand distinct CDR3 sequences, approximately 37% seen once. Material for sequencing was peripheral blood or thyroid tissue (not recorded which). The receptors stem from an adult man with Graves' hyperthyroidism. The CDR3 runs from the conserved cysteine through the conserved F or W. The D gene is left open where the match is weak. Size is omitted from some rows. Given values are once, few, many or a class for expanded clones.

v_gene,abundance,d_gene,j_gene,CDR3nt,CDR3aa
TRBV25-1,many,NA,TRBJ2-3,TGTGCCAGCAGTGCGACAGGACCTAGCACAGATACGCAGTATTTT,CASSATGPSTDTQYF
TRBV30,many,NA,TRBJ1-1,TGTGCCTCGGAGGGGACCGAAGCTTTCTTT,CASEGTEAFF
TRBV4-1,many,NA,TRBJ1-6,TGCGCCAGCAGCCAAGTAGGTTCACCCCTCCACTTT,CASSQVGSPLHF
TRBV12-3/TRBV12-4,few,TRBD1,TRBJ1-4,TGTGCCAGCAGGTCGAACAGGGGCGACTTTGAAAAACTGTTTTTT,CASRSNRGDFEKLFF
TRBV10-3,NA,NA,TRBJ1-5,TGTGCCATCAGACCGGGACAGCATTTT,CAIRPGQHF
TRBV7-8,NA,NA,TRBJ1-5,TGTGCCAGCAGCCTCCCGGGGCCTCTCAATCATCCCCAGCATTTT,CASSLPGPLNHPQHF
TRBV29-1,few,NA,TRBJ2-2,TGCAGCGTTGCACAAACCGTGAACACCGGGGAGCTGTTTTTT,CSVAQTVNTGELFF
TRBV7-2,NA,NA,TRBJ2-7,TGTGCCAGCAGTTACCCCATTAGGCGCTACGAGCAGTACTTC,CASSYPIRRYEQYF
TRBV2,NA,NA,TRBJ1-4,TGTGTCAGCGGTGAAAAACTGTTTTTT,CVSGEKLFF
TRBV2,NA,TRBD1,TRBJ1-2,TGTGCCAGCAGCTTGTTTCGCAGCGGGACAGCTAACTATGGCTACACCTTC,CASSLFRSGTANYGYTF
TRBV29-1,NA,TRBD1,TRBJ1-3,TGCAGCGTTGTTTCGGGACAGGGGAGCTCTGGAAACACCATATATTTT,CSVVSGQGSSGNTIYF
TRBV7-8,many,NA,TRBJ2-7,TGTGCCAGCAGCGCATACACAGGGAACGAGCAGTACTTC,CASSAYTGNEQYF
TRBV29-1,NA,NA,TRBJ1-3,TGCAGCGCCAAATACTCTGGGAACACCATATATTTT,CSAKYSGNTIYF
TRBV7-2,NA,TRBD1,TRBJ1-2,TGTGCCAGCAGCTTAGCCCCCGGGACAGCTAGGGTCAGGGCGTCCGGCTACACCTTC,CASSLAPGTARVRASGYTF
TRBV7-6,many,NA,TRBJ1-1,TGTGCCAGCAGCTTAGGGCGGGAGAACACTGAAGCTTTCTTT,CASSLGRENTEAFF
TRBV3-1,few,NA,TRBJ2-7,TGTGCCAGCAGCCAAGGGTGGAGATACCCGCGGGACGAGCAGTACTTC,CASSQGWRYPRDEQYF
TRBV11-1,many,NA,TRBJ1-2,TGTGCCAGCAGCTTACGCCGGGGGTCTGGCTATGGCTACACCTTC,CASSLRRGSGYGYTF
TRBV10-2,NA,NA,TRBJ1-1,TGCGCCAGCAGTTGCGGAGTTTTGAACACTGAAGCTTTCTTT,CASSCGVLNTEAFF
TRBV2,NA,NA,TRBJ1-5,TGTGCCAGCAGTGGGGGGGGCGAGGGGAATCAGCCCCAGCATTTT,CASSGGGEGNQPQHF
TRBV7-9,NA,NA,TRBJ1-2,TGTGCCAGCAGCTTAAGTCAGGGACATGACTATGGCTACACCTTC,CASSLSQGHDYGYTF
TRBV20-1,NA,TRBD2,TRBJ2-5,TGCAGTGCTAGAGATTTGGCTAGCGGGGGGTGGGAGACCCAGTACTTC,CSARDLASGGWETQYF
TRBV4-2,NA,NA,TRBJ2-1,TGTGCCAGCAGCCAAGATAAGGGAGGACGACGCTCCTACAATGAGCAGTTCTTC,CASSQDKGGRRSYNEQFF
TRBV12-3/TRBV12-4,many,NA,TRBJ1-2,TGTGCCAGCAGTCAGGACCCAGTCTATGGCTACACCTTC,CASSQDPVYGYTF
TRBV7-2,NA,NA,TRBJ2-6,TGTGCCAGCAGCGTAGCTTTGGCAGGGAGTACTGAAGCTTTC,CASSVALAGSTEAF
TRBV20-1,NA,TRBD1,TRBJ2-7,TGCAGTGCTAGGGACAGGGTAACGTCCTACGAGCAGTACTTC,CSARDRVTSYEQYF
TRBV10-3,NA,NA,TRBJ2-5,TGTGCCAGCTTACCCGCAGGGAGCGGTGCGGAGACCCAGTACTTC,CASLPAGSGAETQYF
TRBV7-9,many,TRBD1,TRBJ1-1,TGTGCCAGCAGTCCGCAGGGGGCTTTGAACACTGAAGCTTTCTTT,CASSPQGALNTEAFF
TRBV7-2,NA,NA,TRBJ2-3,TGTGCCAGCAGCTTAGGAGTGGCAGTAGATACGCAGTATTTT,CASSLGVAVDTQYF
TRBV7-9,NA,NA,TRBJ2-5,TGTGCCAGCAGCTTAATTACCGGGGCGACAGAACAAGAGACCCAGTACTTC,CASSLITGATEQETQYF
TRBV7-9,NA,NA,TRBJ2-5,TGTGCCAGCAGCTTGACCGCTAGGGGATCCAAAGAGACCCAGTACTTC,CASSLTARGSKETQYF
TRBV29-1,many,TRBD1,TRBJ2-7,TGCAGCGCAGTTATTCCGGGACAGGGTGCCTACGAGCAGTACTTC,CSAVIPGQGAYEQYF
TRBV29-1,NA,TRBD1,TRBJ2-7,TGCAGCGTTAGGGAAACAGGGGAGAGAAACGAGCAGTACTTC,CSVRETGERNEQYF
TRBV29-1,NA,NA,TRBJ2-1,TGCAGCGTTGAAAACAGGGTTCTATACAATGAGCAGTTCTTC,CSVENRVLYNEQFF
TRBV7-9,many,NA,TRBJ1-3,TGTGCCAGCAGCTTGGGGGGCGGGACCCCAAGCTCTGGAAACACCATATATTTT,CASSLGGGTPSSGNTIYF
TRBV10-3,once,TRBD1,TRBJ1-2,TGTGCCATCAGTGAGTCTTCGGGGACAGGGAACTATGGCTACACCTTC,CAISESSGTGNYGYTF
TRBV27,few,NA,TRBJ1-5,TGTGCCAGCAGTTTAGGGGAGGGTTATCAGCCCCAGCATTTT,CASSLGEGYQPQHF
TRBV5-4,NA,TRBD1,TRBJ2-2,TGTGCCAGCAGCGGGACAGGGGCGAACACCGGGGAGCTGTTTTTT,CASSGTGANTGELFF
TRBV10-3,many,TRBD1,TRBJ2-2,TGTGCCACCATCTCGGACAGGGGTAACACCGGGGAGCTGTTTTTT,CATISDRGNTGELFF
TRBV5-6,many,NA,TRBJ2-7,TGTGCCAGCAGCGGAACGGTGAACTACGAGCAGTACTTC,CASSGTVNYEQYF
TRBV25-1,NA,TRBD1,TRBJ1-3,TGTGCCGGACGGGACAGGGTTGGAAACACCATATATTTT,CAGRDRVGNTIYF
TRBV15,NA,NA,TRBJ2-7,TGTGCCACCAGCACCCTCGGGACCCGCGAGGGAATGGGGCAGTACTTC,CATSTLGTREGMGQYF
TRBV11-2,once,NA,TRBJ1-1,TGTGCCAGCAGCTCGGACAGCGACACTGAAGCTTTCTTT,CASSSDSDTEAFF
TRBV12-3/TRBV12-4,many,NA,TRBJ1-4,TGTGCCAGCAGTTACCAGGGAACTAATGAAAAACTGTTTTTT,CASSYQGTNEKLFF
TRBV9,few,TRBD1,TRBJ1-1,TGTGCCAGCAGCCCTTGGACAGGGGAGGAGGCTGAAGCTTTCTTT,CASSPWTGEEAEAFF
TRBV7-9,NA,NA,TRBJ2-1,TGTGCCAGCAGCTTACATAGCGCGGATGAGCAGTTCTTC,CASSLHSADEQFF
TRBV29-1,NA,NA,TRBJ2-3,TGCAGCGTTGGTAAAGATACGCAGTATTTT,CSVGKDTQYF
TRBV5-1,many,TRBD1,TRBJ2-7,TGCGCCAGCAGCCGTACCGGGACAGGCCTTGACGTGCAGTACTTC,CASSRTGTGLDVQYF